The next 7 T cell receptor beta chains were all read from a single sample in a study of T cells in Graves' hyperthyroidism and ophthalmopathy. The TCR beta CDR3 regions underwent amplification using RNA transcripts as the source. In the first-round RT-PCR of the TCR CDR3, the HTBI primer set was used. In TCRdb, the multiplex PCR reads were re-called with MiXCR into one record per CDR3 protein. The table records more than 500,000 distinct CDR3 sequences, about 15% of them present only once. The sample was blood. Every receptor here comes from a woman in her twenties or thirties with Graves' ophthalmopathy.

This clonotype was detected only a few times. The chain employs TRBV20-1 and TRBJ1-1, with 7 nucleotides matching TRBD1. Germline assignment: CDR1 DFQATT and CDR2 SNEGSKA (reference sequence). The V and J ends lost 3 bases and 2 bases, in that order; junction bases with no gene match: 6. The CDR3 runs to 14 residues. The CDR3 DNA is TGCAGTGCTAGGTCAGGGGGTGCCAACACTGAAGCTTTCTTT. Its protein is CSARSGGANTEAFF.

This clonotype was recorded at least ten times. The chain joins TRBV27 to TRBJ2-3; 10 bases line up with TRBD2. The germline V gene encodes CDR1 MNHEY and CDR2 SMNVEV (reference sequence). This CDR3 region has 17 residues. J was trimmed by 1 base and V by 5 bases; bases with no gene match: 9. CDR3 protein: CASSPRIGTSGTDTQYF. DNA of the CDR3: TGTGCCAGCAGTCCGAGAATCGGGACTAGCGGCACAGATACGCAGTATTTT.

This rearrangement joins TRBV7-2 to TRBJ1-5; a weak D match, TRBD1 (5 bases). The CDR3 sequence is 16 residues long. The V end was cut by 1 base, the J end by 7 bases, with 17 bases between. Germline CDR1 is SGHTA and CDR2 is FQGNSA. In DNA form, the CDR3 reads TGTGCCAGCAGCTTAGGGGGAGGCAGGGACGACCAGCCCCAGCATTTT. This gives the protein CASSLGGGRDDQPQHF.

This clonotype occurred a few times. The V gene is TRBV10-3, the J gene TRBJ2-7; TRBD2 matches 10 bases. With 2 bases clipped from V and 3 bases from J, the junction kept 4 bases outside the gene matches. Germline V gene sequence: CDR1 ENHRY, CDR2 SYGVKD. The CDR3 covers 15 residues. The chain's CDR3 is CAISEGASGSYEQYF. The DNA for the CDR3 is TGTGCCATCAGTGAGGGGGCTAGCGGGAGCTACGAGCAGTACTTC.

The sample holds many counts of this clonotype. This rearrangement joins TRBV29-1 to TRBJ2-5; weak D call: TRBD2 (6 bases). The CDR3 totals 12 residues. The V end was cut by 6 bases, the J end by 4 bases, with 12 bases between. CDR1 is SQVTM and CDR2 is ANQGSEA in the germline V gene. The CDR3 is CSVEAGSETQYF. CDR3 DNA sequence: TGCAGCGTCGAGGCGGGATCAGAGACCCAGTACTTC.

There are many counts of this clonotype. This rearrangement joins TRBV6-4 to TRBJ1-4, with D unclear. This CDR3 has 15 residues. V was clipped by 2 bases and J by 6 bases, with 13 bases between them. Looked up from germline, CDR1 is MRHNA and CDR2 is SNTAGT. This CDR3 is CASSDTDPRHEKLFF. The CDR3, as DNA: TGTGCCAGCAGTGACACGGACCCCCGGCATGAAAAACTGTTTTTT.

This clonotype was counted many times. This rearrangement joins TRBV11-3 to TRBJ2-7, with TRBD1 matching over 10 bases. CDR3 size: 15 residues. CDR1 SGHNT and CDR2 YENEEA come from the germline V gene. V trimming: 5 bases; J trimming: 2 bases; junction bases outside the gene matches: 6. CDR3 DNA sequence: TGTGCCAGCAGCCAAACGGGACAGGGGACCTACGAGCAGTACTTC. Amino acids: CASSQTGQGTYEQYF.